The entry below describes one T cell receptor (beta chain). Its antigen is not known. These data are taken from a study of CD8+ T cells in alopecia areata. It was cDNA, reverse transcribed from extracted RNA, that served as the sequencing template. Libraries were prepared by immunoSEQ multiplex PCR; TCRdb keeps only in-frame clonotypes and omits some of them. Among about 110,000 clones listed, approximately 60% were seen once. Overall study findings and caveats: Whereas mice showed it more clearly, TCR sharing across patients was murkier, possibly because of HLA. Among the cells sequenced in scalp samples are also the resident alphabeta T cells of normal skin.

The CDR3 is 14 residues long. V dropped 3 bases and J dropped 5 bases, with 14 bases sitting between them. Germline V gene data show CDR1 as SGDLS and CDR2 as YYNGEE. It was from PBMCs that CD4+ and CD8+ T cells were sorted. The sequence was obtained from a human donor in good health. V is TRBV9 and J is TRBJ1-1; weak D call: TRBD1 (6 bases). Material for sequencing was CD8+ T cells sorted from blood. CDR3 region: CASSAGGGRTEAFF. Here the CDR3 DNA reads TGTGCCAGCAGCGCGGGGGGCGGGCGGACTGAAGCTTTCTTT.